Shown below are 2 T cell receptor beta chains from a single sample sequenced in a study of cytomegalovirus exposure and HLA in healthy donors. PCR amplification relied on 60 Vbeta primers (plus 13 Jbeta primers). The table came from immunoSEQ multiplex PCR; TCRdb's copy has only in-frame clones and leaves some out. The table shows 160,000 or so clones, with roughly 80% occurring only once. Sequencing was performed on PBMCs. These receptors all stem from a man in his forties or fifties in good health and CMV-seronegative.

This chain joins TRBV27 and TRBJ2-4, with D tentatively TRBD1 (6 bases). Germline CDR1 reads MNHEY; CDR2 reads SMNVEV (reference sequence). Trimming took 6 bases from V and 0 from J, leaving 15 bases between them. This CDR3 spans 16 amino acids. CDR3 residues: CASSQGQLLAKNIQYF. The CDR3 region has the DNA TGTGCCAGCAGCCAAGGACAGTTACTAGCCAAAAACATTCAGTACTTC.

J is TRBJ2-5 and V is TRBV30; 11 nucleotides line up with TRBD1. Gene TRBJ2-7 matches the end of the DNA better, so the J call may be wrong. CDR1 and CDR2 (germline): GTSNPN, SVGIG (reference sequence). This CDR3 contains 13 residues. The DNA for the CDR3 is TGTGCCTGGTCCGGGACAGGGGGCTACGAGCAGTACTTC. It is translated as CAWSGTGGYEQYF.